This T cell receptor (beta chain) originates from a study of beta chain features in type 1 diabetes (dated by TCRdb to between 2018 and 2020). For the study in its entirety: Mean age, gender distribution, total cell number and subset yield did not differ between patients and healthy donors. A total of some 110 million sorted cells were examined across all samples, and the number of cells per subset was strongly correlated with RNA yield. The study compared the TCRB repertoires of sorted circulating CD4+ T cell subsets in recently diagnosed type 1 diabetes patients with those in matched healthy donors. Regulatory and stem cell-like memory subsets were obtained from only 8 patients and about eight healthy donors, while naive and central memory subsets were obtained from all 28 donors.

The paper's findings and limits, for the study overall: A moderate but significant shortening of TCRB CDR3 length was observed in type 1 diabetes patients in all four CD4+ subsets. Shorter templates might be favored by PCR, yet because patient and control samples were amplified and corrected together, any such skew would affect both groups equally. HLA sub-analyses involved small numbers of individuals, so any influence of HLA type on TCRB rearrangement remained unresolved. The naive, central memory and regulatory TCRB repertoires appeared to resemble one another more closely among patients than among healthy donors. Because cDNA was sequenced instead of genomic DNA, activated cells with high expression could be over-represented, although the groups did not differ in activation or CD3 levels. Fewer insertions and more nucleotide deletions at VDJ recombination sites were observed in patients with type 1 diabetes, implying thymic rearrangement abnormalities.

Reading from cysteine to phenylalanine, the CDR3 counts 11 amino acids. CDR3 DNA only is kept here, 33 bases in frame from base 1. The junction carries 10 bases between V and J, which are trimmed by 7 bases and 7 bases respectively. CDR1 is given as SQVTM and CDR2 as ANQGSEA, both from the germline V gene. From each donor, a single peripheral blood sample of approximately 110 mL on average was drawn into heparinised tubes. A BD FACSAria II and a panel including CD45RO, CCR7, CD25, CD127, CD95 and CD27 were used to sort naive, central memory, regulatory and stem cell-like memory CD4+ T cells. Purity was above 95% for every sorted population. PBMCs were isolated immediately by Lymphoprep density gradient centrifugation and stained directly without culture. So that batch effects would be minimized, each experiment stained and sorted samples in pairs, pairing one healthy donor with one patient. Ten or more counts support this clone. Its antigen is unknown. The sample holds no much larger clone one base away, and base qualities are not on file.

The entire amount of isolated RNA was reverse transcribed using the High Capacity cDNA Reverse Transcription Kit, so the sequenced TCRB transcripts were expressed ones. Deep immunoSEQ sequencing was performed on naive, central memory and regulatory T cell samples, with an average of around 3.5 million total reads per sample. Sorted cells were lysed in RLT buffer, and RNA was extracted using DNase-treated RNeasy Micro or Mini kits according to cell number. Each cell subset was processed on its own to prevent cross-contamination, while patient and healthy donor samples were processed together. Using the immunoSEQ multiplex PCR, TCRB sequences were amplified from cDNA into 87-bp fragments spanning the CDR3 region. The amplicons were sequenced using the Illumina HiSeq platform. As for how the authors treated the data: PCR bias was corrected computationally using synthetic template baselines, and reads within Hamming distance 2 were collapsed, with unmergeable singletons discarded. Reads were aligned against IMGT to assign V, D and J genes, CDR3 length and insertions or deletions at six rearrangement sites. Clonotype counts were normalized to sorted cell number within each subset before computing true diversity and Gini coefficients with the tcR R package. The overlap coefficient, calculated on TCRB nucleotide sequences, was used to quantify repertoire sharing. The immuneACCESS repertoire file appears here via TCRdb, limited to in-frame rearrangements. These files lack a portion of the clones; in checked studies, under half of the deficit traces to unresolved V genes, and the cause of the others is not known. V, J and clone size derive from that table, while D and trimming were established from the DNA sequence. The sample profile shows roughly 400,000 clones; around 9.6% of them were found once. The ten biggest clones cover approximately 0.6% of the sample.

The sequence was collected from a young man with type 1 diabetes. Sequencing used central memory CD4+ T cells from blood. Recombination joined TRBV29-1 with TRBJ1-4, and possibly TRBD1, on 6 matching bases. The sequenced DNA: TGCAGCGCCATGACAGGTGAAAAACTGTTTTTT. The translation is CSAMTGEKLFF.